Listed below are T cell receptor beta chains from one sample, sequenced in a study of cytomegalovirus exposure and HLA in healthy donors. TCRdb keeps only in-frame clones here, not all; method: immunoSEQ multiplex PCR. This sample has about 72,000 clones, with about 93% found just once. The sequencing sample was made of PBMCs. All receptors come from a young woman in good health and CMV-seronegative. The CDR3 runs from the conserved cysteine through the conserved F or W. A D gene is named only where the DNA matches it firmly. Expanded clones get a size class; other rows say once, few or many, or leave the size out.

V gene	D gene	clone size	J gene	CDR3 protein	CDR3 DNA
TRBV7-9	TRBD1	.	TRBJ1-2	CAHQGANDGYTF	TGTGCCCACCAGGGGGCGAATGATGGCTACACCTTC
TRBV15	TRBD1	.	TRBJ1-5	CATSRQGGQPQHF	TGTGCCACCAGCCGACAGGGGGGACAGCCCCAGCATTTT
TRBV5-6	.	.	TRBJ2-1	CASSLGSNNEQFF	TGTGCCAGCAGCTTGGGCAGTAACAATGAGCAGTTCTTC
TRBV21-1	.	.	TRBJ1-3	CASSKRPGVGNTIYF	TGTGCCAGCAGCAAACGCCCCGGAGTAGGAAACACCATATATTTT
TRBV14	.	.	TRBJ1-2	CASSQNREGYTF	TGTGCCAGCAGCCAGAACAGGGAGGGCTACACCTTC
TRBV28	.	.	TRBJ1-5	CASSLAGRGDHSNQPQHF	TGTGCCAGCAGTTTAGCCGGCAGGGGTGATCATAGCAATCAGCCCCAGCATTTT
TRBV9	.	.	TRBJ1-2	CASSVVGSTGTGYGYTF	TGTGCCAGCAGCGTAGTGGGATCCACAGGGACCGGCTATGGCTACACCTTC
TRBV9	TRBD1	.	TRBJ2-2	CASSPGQGGTGELFF	TGTGCCAGCAGCCCCGGACAGGGAGGCACCGGGGAGCTGTTTTTT
TRBV6-5	TRBD1	.	TRBJ2-7	CASSRQGTSYEQYF	TGTGCCAGCAGCAGACAGGGCACCTCCTACGAGCAGTACTTC
TRBV7-3	TRBD1	.	TRBJ2-1	CASSSGQGTYNEQFF	TGTGCCAGCAGCTCCGGACAGGGAACCTACAATGAGCAGTTCTTC
TRBV19	TRBD1	.	TRBJ1-1	CASMGTGGLLSEAFF	TGTGCCAGTATGGGGACAGGGGGACTTCTGTCTGAAGCTTTCTTT
TRBV25-1	TRBD1	few	TRBJ1-2	CASSDPGQSGYTF	TGTGCCAGCAGTGACCCGGGACAGTCTGGCTACACCTTC
TRBV9	.	.	TRBJ1-1	CASSGGGRTNTEAFF	TGTGCCAGCAGCGGGGGGGGGAGAACGAACACTGAAGCTTTCTTT
TRBV2	.	.	TRBJ1-2	CASTTVLFDGYTF	TGTGCCAGCACGACAGTTTTATTTGATGGCTACACCTTC
TRBV5-1	.	.	TRBJ1-5	CASSLETGNQPQHF	TGCGCCAGCAGCTTGGAAACAGGAAATCAGCCCCAGCATTTT
TRBV2	TRBD2	.	TRBJ2-2	CASSPTSWNTGELFF	TGTGCCAGCAGCCCGACTAGCTGGAACACCGGGGAGCTGTTTTTT
TRBV2	.	.	TRBJ2-1	CASSATRDKTYNEQFF	TGTGCCAGCAGTGCGACCCGGGACAAGACCTACAATGAGCAGTTCTTC
TRBV30	.	.	TRBJ1-1	CAWSRIRGRTEAFF	TGTGCCTGGAGCAGGATCAGGGGCCGTACTGAAGCTTTCTTT
TRBV5-8	.	.	TRBJ2-1	CASSLGDYNEQFF	TGTGCCAGCAGCTTGGGCGACTACAATGAGCAGTTCTTC
TRBV28	.	.	TRBJ2-7	CASSSVGSTGRRPYF	TGTGCCAGCAGTTCGGTCGGGTCCACTGGGAGACGGCCGTACTTC
TRBV30	TRBD1	once	TRBJ1-3	CAWTLDRGSGNTIYF	TGTGCCTGGACCCTGGACAGGGGCTCTGGAAACACCATATATTTT
TRBV7-2	.	.	TRBJ1-2	CASSVQTGGGYGYTF	TGTGCCAGCAGCGTACAGACGGGGGGCGGCTATGGCTACACCTTC
TRBV19	.	.	TRBJ1-6	CASSSRGSPLHF	TGTGCCAGTAGTAGTCGGGGTTCACCCCTCCACTTT
TRBV30	.	.	TRBJ1-6	CAWSPTGAYSPLHF	TGTGCCTGGAGTCCGACAGGAGCCTATTCACCCCTCCACTTT
TRBV11-3	.	.	TRBJ2-5	CASSLDRGKVNF	TGTGCCAGCAGCTTAGATCGGGGAAAAGTGAACTTC
TRBV18	TRBD1	few	TRBJ2-7	CASSPRNRGQGYEQYF	TGTGCCAGCTCACCACGAAACAGGGGGCAAGGGTACGAGCAGTACTTC
TRBV5-1	TRBD1	.	TRBJ2-7	CASSSGTAYSYEQYF	TGCGCCAGCAGCTCCGGGACAGCCTACTCCTACGAGCAGTACTTC
TRBV6-1	.	.	TRBJ2-2	CASIPGTNTGELFF	TGTGCCAGTATACCCGGGACGAACACCGGGGAGCTGTTTTTT
TRBV9	.	.	TRBJ1-6	CASSSTGSFSPLHF	TGTGCCAGCAGCTCGACAGGATCTTTTTCACCCCTCCACTTT
TRBV2	TRBD1	.	TRBJ1-5	CASSVGTGLVQPQHF	TGTGCCAGCAGTGTAGGGACAGGGTTAGTTCAGCCCCAGCATTTT
TRBV5-1	TRBD1	few	TRBJ1-2	CASSYRGNYGYTF	TGCGCCAGCAGCTACAGGGGGAACTATGGCTACACCTTC
TRBV6-1	TRBD2	.	TRBJ2-3	CASSELAGATDTQYF	TGTGCCAGCAGTGAACTAGCGGGGGCCACAGATACGCAGTATTTT
TRBV9	.	.	TRBJ1-1	CASSVDQGPGTEAFF	TGTGCCAGCAGCGTTGATCAGGGTCCGGGCACTGAAGCTTTCTTT
TRBV7-8	TRBD2	.	TRBJ2-3	CASSLGGGGVRDTQYF	TGTGCCAGCAGCTTAGGCGGGGGGGGCGTGAGAGATACGCAGTATTTT
TRBV28	.	once	TRBJ2-1	CASTTQRASLNEQFF	TGTGCCAGCACGACTCAGAGGGCTTCTTTAAATGAGCAGTTCTTC
TRBV9	.	.	TRBJ2-7	CASSLTPLASFEQYF	TGTGCCAGCAGCCTCACCCCCCTGGCATCATTCGAGCAGTACTTC
TRBV9	TRBD1	.	TRBJ2-7	CASTPGTGSYEQYF	TGTGCCAGCACTCCCGGGACAGGGAGCTACGAGCAGTACTTC
TRBV30	TRBD1	.	TRBJ2-5	CAWSVPGTGGETQYF	TGTGCCTGGAGTGTACCCGGGACAGGGGGCGAGACCCAGTACTTC
TRBV7-9	TRBD2	once	TRBJ2-1	CASSAKATSGGSSYNEQFF	TGTGCCAGCAGCGCGAAAGCGACTAGCGGGGGAAGCTCCTACAATGAGCAGTTCTTC
TRBV19	TRBD1	.	TRBJ1-4	CASSATGGGEKLFF	TGTGCCAGTAGTGCGACAGGGGGGGGTGAAAAACTGTTTTTT
TRBV6-5	.	.	TRBJ1-6	CASSYRTDSPLHF	TGTGCCAGCAGTTATCGGACAGATTCACCCCTCCACTTT
TRBV7-2	TRBD2	.	TRBJ2-1	CASSLVAGGPNEQFF	TGTGCCAGCAGCTTAGTTGCGGGGGGGCCCAATGAGCAGTTCTTC
TRBV28	.	.	TRBJ2-2	CASSLIRNTGELFF	TGTGCCAGCAGTTTAATCCGGAACACCGGGGAGCTGTTTTTT
TRBV7-9	.	.	TRBJ1-3	CASSSSGRLEDTIYF	TGTGCCAGCAGCTCGAGCGGACGGCTGGAAGACACCATATATTTT
TRBV7-9	.	.	TRBJ2-7	CASTTGYEQYF	TGTGCCAGCACTACGGGGTACGAGCAGTACTTC